This entry lists 32 T cell receptor beta chains sequenced from one sample in a study of blood T cell repertoires in COVID-19 (dated by TCRdb to between 2020 and 2021). Library generation was performed with the immunoSEQ multiplex PCR assay. This immuneACCESS table, as held by TCRdb, lists in-frame sequences with V and J called but not all clones. Of the missing ones, under half trace to an unresolved V gene in checked studies; the others have no known cause. The sample table shows approximately 300,000 clones, and more than 75% are seen once. The top ten clones comprise roughly 5.2% of the sample. Input material: PBMCs or T cells enriched from blood (not recorded which). These receptors originate from a woman aged 30 to 39 who had recovered from COVID-19.

The rearrangement uses TRBV10-2 and TRBJ1-4; 8 bases line up with TRBD1. The CDR3 has 14 residues. In germline, CDR1 is WSHSY, CDR2 SAAADI. After removal of 8 bases from V and 7 bases from J, the junction contained 9 bases not matched to a gene. The CDR3 region has the DNA TGCGCCAGCGGCGGGACAGGAGACGCTGAAAAACTGTTTTTT. Its protein is CASGGTGDAEKLFF.

The V and J genes are TRBV12-3 or TRBV12-4 and TRBJ2-7; tentatively, D is TRBD1 (5 bases). V dropped 5 bases and J dropped 4 bases, with 12 bases sitting between them. The CDR3 has 13 residues. The DNA for the CDR3 is TGTGCCAGCAGTAGACAGATAGGATACGAGCAGTACTTC. Amino acid sequence: CASSRQIGYEQYF.

This clone was seen more than once but under ten times. The chain joins TRBV27 to TRBJ1-2; 9 positions match TRBD1. V shed 3 bases, J shed 4 bases, and the junction held 3 bases outside the gene matches. This CDR3 is built from 14 residues. Germline V gene sequence: CDR1 MNHEY, CDR2 SMNVEV (reference sequence). The CDR3 region has the DNA TGTGCCAGCAGTTTGACGACAGGGGGCTATGGCTACACCTTC. This translates into CASSLTTGGYGYTF.

The gene calls are TRBV27 and TRBJ1-5; D is ambiguous. Trimming took off 3 bases at V and 4 bases at J, with 10 bases between the two ends. The length of the CDR3 is 14 residues. From germline, CDR1 is MNHEY and CDR2 SMNVEV (reference sequence). The CDR3 DNA reads as TGTGCCAGCAGTTTCTCGGGTGTTAATCAGCCCCAGCATTTT. This translates into CASSFSGVNQPQHF.

This clone was picked up a small number of times. The genes are TRBV19 and TRBJ1-1; unclear D gene. CDR1 and CDR2 from the germline V gene are LNHDA and SQIVND (reference sequence). The V end was cut by 1 base, the J end by 1 base, with 10 bases between. CDR3 length equals 15 residues. In nucleotides, the CDR3 is TGTGCCAGTAGTATAGGACTGCAATCGAACACTGAAGCTTTCTTT. Translation: CASSIGLQSNTEAFF.

The chain uses TRBV20-1 and TRBJ1-4, with 8 bases aligning to TRBD1. The J segment lost 7 bases and the V segment lost 3 bases, leaving 7 bases of the junction unmatched. Germline V lookup: CDR1 DFQATT, CDR2 SNEGSKA (reference sequence). CDR3 length: 14 amino acids. Here the CDR3 DNA reads TGCAGTGCTAGTGATCCTGACAGGGGTGAAAAACTGTTTTTT. It yields the protein CSASDPDRGEKLFF.

V gene TRBV9 combines with J gene TRBJ1-1; 7 bases map to TRBD1. Germline CDR1 is SGDLS and CDR2 is YYNGEE. There are 14 residues in the CDR3. Unmatched junction bases numbered 6, after V lost 4 bases and J lost 3 bases. For the CDR3, the DNA is TGTGCCAGCAGCTCGGGACAGTGGCACACTGAAGCTTTCTTT. This codes for CASSSGQWHTEAFF.

The gene calls are TRBV12-5 and TRBJ2-1, with D possibly TRBD2 on 6 matching bases. This CDR3 has 12 residues. V lost 7 bases and J lost 5, with 9 bases in between. Germline CDR1 reads LGHNT; CDR2 reads FRNRAP. The CDR3 nucleotides read TGTGCTAGTGCTTGGGGGGACAATGAGCAGTTCTTC. Translation: CASAWGDNEQFF. Based on the CDR3 plus reference TRBV12-5 and TRBJ2-1, the full variable domain is DARVTQTPRHKVTEMGQEVTMRCQPILGHNTVFWYRQTMMQGLELLAYFRNRAPLDDSGMPKDRFSAEMPDATLATLKIQPSEPRDSAVYFCASAWGDNEQFFGPGTRLTVL.

The chain carries TRBV28 and TRBJ1-2; D gene uncertain. V lost 0 bases to trimming and J lost 7 bases, with 15 bases between them. Germline V gene sequence: CDR1 MDHEN, CDR2 SYDVKM. This CDR3 comprises 15 residues. In DNA form, the CDR3 reads TGTGCCAGCAGTTTATGGGCCAGTTCCTCCCCTGGCTACACCTTC. Translated, it gives CASSLWASSSPGYTF.

J is TRBJ2-7 and V is TRBV3-1 (or the pseudogene TRBV3-2); 10 bases map to TRBD1. With V trimmed by 5 bases and J by 2 bases, 21 bases remained unmatched. Germline V gives CDR1 LGHDT, CDR2 YNNKEL (reference sequence). This CDR3 is 20 amino acids long. The CDR3 is CASSTWAGTGVPPPPYEQYF. CDR3 sequence (DNA): TGTGCCAGCAGCACCTGGGCTGGGACAGGGGTCCCTCCACCCCCCTACGAGCAGTACTTC.

The genes are TRBV7-9 and TRBJ1-1; a possible D gene is TRBD1 (6 bases). Germline CDR1 reads SEHNR; CDR2 reads FQNEAQ (reference sequence). The CDR3 consists of 16 residues. V dropped 2 bases and J dropped 0 bases, with 13 bases sitting between them. The CDR3 region has the DNA TGTGCCAGCAGCTTAATGGAGCGGGACATGAACACTGAAGCTTTCTTT. It codes for CASSLMERDMNTEAFF. The whole variable domain, filled in from reference TRBV7-9 and TRBJ1-1, reads DTGVSQNPRHKITKRGQNVTFRCDPISEHNRLYWYRQTLGQGPEFLTYFQNEAQLEKSRLLSDRFSAERPKGSFSTLEIQRTEQGDSAMYLCASSLMERDMNTEAFFGQGTRLTVV.

The J gene is TRBJ2-1, the V gene TRBV6-2 or TRBV6-3; 7 bases match TRBD2. Unmatched junction bases numbered 10, after V lost 2 bases and J lost 3 bases. CDR1 and CDR2 (germline): MNHEY, SVGEGT. The length of the CDR3 is 17 residues. This CDR3 reads CASSYKTVTGGYNEQFF. The DNA for the CDR3 is TGTGCCAGCAGTTACAAAACTGTCACGGGAGGCTACAATGAGCAGTTCTTC.

The chain combines TRBV11-2 with TRBJ1-5; D call uncertain. The CDR3 consists of 14 residues. Germline V gene data show CDR1 as SGHAT and CDR2 as FQNNGV. Trimming removed 4 bases from V and 2 bases from J, with 9 bases in between. The CDR3 bases are TGTGCCAGCAGCTATGATCGGGGCAATCAGCCCCAGCATTTT. Translating gives CASSYDRGNQPQHF.

The chain recombines TRBV2 with TRBJ1-4; D remains unclear. The CDR3 is 12 amino acids. The germline V and J ends were trimmed by 4 bases and 5 bases, with 5 bases remaining between them. Germline CDR1 reads SNHLY; CDR2 reads FYNNEI. The CDR3 loop reads CASSVMNEKLFF. The CDR3 nucleotides are TGTGCCAGCAGTGTTATGAATGAAAAACTGTTTTTT.

This rearrangement joins TRBV7-9 to TRBJ2-3, with 8 positions matching TRBD1. Per the germline V gene, CDR1 is SEHNR and CDR2 is FQNEAQ (reference sequence). Germline trimming cut 1 base from V and 4 bases from J; bases unmatched to any gene: 7. This CDR3 contains 16 residues. The CDR3 loop reads CASSLGSGGAPDTQYF. The CDR3 DNA follows: TGTGCCAGCAGCTTAGGGTCAGGGGGCGCCCCAGATACGCAGTATTTT.

This clone was detected only once. The chain recombines TRBV5-1 with TRBJ2-7; 7 positions agree with TRBD1. The V and J ends lost 3 bases and 3 bases, in that order; junction bases with no gene match: 3. CDR3 length equals 13 residues. Germline V gives CDR1 SGHRS, CDR2 YFSETQ. The CDR3 loop reads CASSSAGGYEQYF. CDR3 nucleotides: TGCGCCAGCAGCTCCGCAGGGGGCTACGAGCAGTACTTC.

The genes are TRBV19 and TRBJ1-3; tentatively, D is TRBD1 (6 bases). CDR1 and CDR2 (germline): LNHDA, SQIVND (reference sequence). The V and J ends lost 5 bases and 0 bases respectively, with 11 bases between them. The length of the CDR3 is 15 residues. The CDR3 DNA reads TGTGCCAGTAGTGGTTCAGGGGACTCTGGAAACACCATATATTTT. This gives the protein CASSGSGDSGNTIYF.

This clone was recorded once. The chain employs TRBV28 and TRBJ2-5; 8 bases align to TRBD1. CDR1 and CDR2 (germline): MDHEN, SYDVKM. V lost 5 bases to trimming and J lost 0 bases; unmatched junction nucleotides: 5. This CDR3 is built from 15 residues. CDR3 residues: CASSPPDRDQETQYF. In DNA, the CDR3 is TGTGCCAGCAGTCCCCCGGACAGGGACCAAGAGACCCAGTACTTC.

The chain recombines TRBV27 with TRBJ1-4; D is unresolved. Germline CDR1 reads MNHEY; CDR2 reads SMNVEV (reference sequence). CDR3 length equals 14 residues. The germline V and J ends were trimmed by 4 bases and 3 bases, with 9 bases remaining between them. The CDR3 coding sequence is TGTGCCAGCAGTTCTTACCGGGCTAATGAAAAACTGTTTTTT. This sequence encodes CASSSYRANEKLFF.

This chain connects TRBV10-3 to TRBJ1-2; a weak D match, TRBD1 (5 bases). The CDR3 consists of 15 residues. Trimming cost V 0 bases and J 0 bases, with 8 bases left between them. CDR1 and CDR2 (germline): ENHRY, SYGVKD. Here the CDR3 DNA reads TGTGCCATCAGTGAGTCGGTAGGGGCTAACTATGGCTACACCTTC. It is translated as CAISESVGANYGYTF.

The chain has TRBV6-2 or TRBV6-3 and TRBJ2-3, with 8 bases identical to TRBD2. The V gene end was trimmed by 1 base and the J gene end by 3 bases; junction bases not matched to a gene: 9. The CDR3 runs to 17 residues. Germline CDR1 is MNHEY and CDR2 is SVGEGT. The CDR3 bases are TGTGCCAGCAGTTACTTCATACGGGGGGGCCGGACAGATACGCAGTATTTT. This gives the protein CASSYFIRGGRTDTQYF.

The chain joins TRBV28 to TRBJ2-7, with D tentatively TRBD1 (6 bases). There are 17 residues in the CDR3. The germline gives CDR1 MDHEN, CDR2 SYDVKM. V was clipped by 3 bases and J by 6 bases, with 24 bases between them. The CDR3 sequence: CASSFRRGIIGVIEQYF. The CDR3 nucleotides are TGTGCCAGCAGTTTTCGAAGGGGGATCATAGGGGTAATCGAGCAGTACTTC.

The genes are TRBV18 and TRBJ1-1; D might be TRBD1 (5 bases). Trimming stripped 6 bases from V and 3 bases from J, with 14 bases between. The CDR3 loop spans 14 amino acids. CDR1 is KGHSH and CDR2 is LQKENI in the germline V gene. The CDR3 sequence: CASSLSGGDTEAFF. The CDR3 DNA follows: TGTGCCAGCTCTCTATCGGGAGGGGACACTGAAGCTTTCTTT.

The J gene is TRBJ1-4, the V gene TRBV2; no clear D gene. Between the trimmed V and J ends, which lost 3 bases and 8 bases, there was a span of 10 bases. Germline V gene lookup returns CDR1 SNHLY and CDR2 FYNNEI. The CDR3 consists of 13 residues. CDR3 bases: TGTGCCAGCAGTGAGCCGGTAACGGAAAAACTGTTTTTT. The encoded protein is CASSEPVTEKLFF.

The chain has TRBV11-2 and TRBJ2-3; no reliable D call. This CDR3 has 13 residues. Trimming removed 5 bases from V and 2 bases from J, with 8 bases in between. Germline CDR1 and CDR2: SGHAT and FQNNGV. The CDR3 loop reads CASSPYSTDTQYF. The DNA of the CDR3 is TGTGCCAGCAGCCCCTACTCCACAGATACGCAGTATTTT.

This clone was found a few times. This chain connects TRBV9 to TRBJ2-1, with D unresolved. Germline CDR1 reads SGDLS; CDR2 reads YYNGEE. The CDR3 contains 14 residues. With 0 bases removed from V and 6 bases from J, the gap between germline ends came to 10 bases. CDR3 bases: TGTGCCAGCAGCGTAGGGTCCGCCAGCAATGAGCAGTTCTTC. The encoded protein is CASSVGSASNEQFF.

The rearrangement uses TRBV11-3 and TRBJ2-7, with 9 bases fitting TRBD2. There are 14 residues in the CDR3. The ends lost 6 bases at V and 3 bases at J; junction bases unmatched: 6. Germline CDR1 reads SGHNT; CDR2 reads YENEEA. CDR3 coding DNA: TGTGCCAGCAGACCCGGGACTAGCAACTACGAGCAGTACTTC. It codes for CASRPGTSNYEQYF. Variable domain in full (rest from reference TRBV11-3 and TRBJ2-7): EAGVVQSPRYKIIEKKQPVAFWCNPISGHNTLYWYLQNLGQGPELLIRYENEEAVDDSQLPKDRFSAERLKGVDSTLKIQPAELGDSAVYLCASRPGTSNYEQYFGPGTRLTVT.

The chain uses TRBV29-1 and TRBJ2-3, with 13 bases lining up with TRBD2. The junction had 8 bases not matched to a gene; V was cut back by 8 bases and J by 3 bases. There are 15 residues in the CDR3. Germline V gene sequence: CDR1 SQVTM, CDR2 ANQGSEA. CDR3 sequence reads: CSLGTSGGATDTQYF. The CDR3, as DNA: TGCAGCTTAGGAACTAGCGGGGGGGCAACAGATACGCAGTATTTT.

This chain links TRBV11-2 with TRBJ2-2, with 8 bases fitting TRBD1. Trimming cost V 7 bases and J 5 bases; bases outside gene matches: 15. The germline CDR1 and CDR2 sequences are SGHAT and FQNNGV. This CDR3 contains 17 residues. In nucleotides, the CDR3 is TGTGCCAGCACCAGGACAGGGACCCCCGGGTGGACCGGGGAGCTGTTTTTT. Translated, it gives CASTRTGTPGWTGELFF.

The rearrangement uses TRBV5-6 and TRBJ1-6; a weak D match, TRBD1 (5 bases). Between the trimmed V and J ends, which lost 2 bases and 13 bases, there was a span of 25 bases. Germline CDR1 SGHDT, CDR2 YYEEEE. CDR3 length equals 17 residues. The CDR3 DNA reads TGTGCCAGCAGCTTTGGGGGGTCGAGTGCGGCAATCTGGCCCCTCCACTTT. Protein sequence: CASSFGGSSAAIWPLHF.

About this clone: The sample has other DNA sequences that encode this CDR3 too. The chain combines TRBV27 with TRBJ1-1; D unresolved. Germline values: CDR1 MNHEY, CDR2 SMNVEV (reference sequence). This CDR3 comprises 13 residues. V lost 2 bases and J 4 bases, leaving 8 bases between the germline ends. CDR3 bases: TGTGCCAGCAGTTTAGCCCGGGGCACTGAAGCTTTCTTT. This codes for CASSLARGTEAFF.

V is TRBV7-2 and J is TRBJ1-2; TRBD1 agrees at 10 bases. The trim removed 6 bases at V and 3 bases at J, leaving 4 bases unmatched. The germline V gene has CDR1 SGHTA and CDR2 FQGNSA. The CDR3 sequence is 14 residues long. The CDR3 region has the DNA TGTGCCAGCAGATCCGGACAGGGGGACTATGGCTACACCTTC. Translation: CASRSGQGDYGYTF.